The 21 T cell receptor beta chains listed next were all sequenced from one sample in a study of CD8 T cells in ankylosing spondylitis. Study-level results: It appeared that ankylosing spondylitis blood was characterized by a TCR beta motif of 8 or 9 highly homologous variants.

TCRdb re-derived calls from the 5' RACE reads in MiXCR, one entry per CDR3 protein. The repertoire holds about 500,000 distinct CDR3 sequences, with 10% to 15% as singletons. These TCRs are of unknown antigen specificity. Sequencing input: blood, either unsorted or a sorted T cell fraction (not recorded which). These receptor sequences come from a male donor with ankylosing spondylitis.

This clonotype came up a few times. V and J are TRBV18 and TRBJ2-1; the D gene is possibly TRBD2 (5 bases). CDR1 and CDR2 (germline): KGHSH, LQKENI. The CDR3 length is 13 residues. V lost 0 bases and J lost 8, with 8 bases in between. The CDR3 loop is CASSPPTRDEQFF. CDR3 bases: TGTGCCAGCTCACCACCAACTAGGGATGAGCAGTTCTTC.

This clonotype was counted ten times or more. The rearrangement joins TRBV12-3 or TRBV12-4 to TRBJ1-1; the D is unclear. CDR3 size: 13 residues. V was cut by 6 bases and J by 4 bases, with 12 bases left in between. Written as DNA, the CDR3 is TGTGCCAGCAGACTCGAGAGCGGCACTGAAGCTTTCTTT. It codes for CASRLESGTEAFF.

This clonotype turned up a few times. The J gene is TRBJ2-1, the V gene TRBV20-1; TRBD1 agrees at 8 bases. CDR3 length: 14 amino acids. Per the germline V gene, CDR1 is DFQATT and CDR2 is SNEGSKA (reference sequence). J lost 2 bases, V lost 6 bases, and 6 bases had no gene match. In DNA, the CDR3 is TGCAGTGCCGAAGGACAGGGACCCTACAATGAGCAGTTCTTC. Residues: CSAEGQGPYNEQFF.

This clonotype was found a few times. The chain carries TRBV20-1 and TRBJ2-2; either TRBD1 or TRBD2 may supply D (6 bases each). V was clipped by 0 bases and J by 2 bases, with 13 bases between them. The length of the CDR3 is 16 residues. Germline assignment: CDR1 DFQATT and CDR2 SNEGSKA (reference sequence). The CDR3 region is CSARDVRGRNTGELFF. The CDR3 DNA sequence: TGCAGTGCTAGAGATGTTCGGGGGCGTAACACCGGGGAGCTGTTTTTT.

CDR3 DNA sequence: TGTGCCAGCAGCCAATTGGGACTAGCCGCCGAAGGGCAGTTCTTC. This encodes CASSQLGLAAEGQFF. The J gene is TRBJ2-1, the V gene TRBV16; 9 bases align to TRBD2. Germline V lookup: CDR1 KGHSY, CDR2 FQNENV. The V gene end was trimmed by 1 base and the J gene end by 12 bases; junction bases not matched to a gene: 10. The CDR3 is 15 amino acids.

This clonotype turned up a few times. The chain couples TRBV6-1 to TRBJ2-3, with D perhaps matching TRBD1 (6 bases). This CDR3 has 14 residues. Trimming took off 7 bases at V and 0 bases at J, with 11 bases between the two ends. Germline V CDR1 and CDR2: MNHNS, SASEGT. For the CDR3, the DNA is TGTGCCAGCACCCGACAGGCGAGCACAGATACGCAGTATTTT. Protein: CASTRQASTDTQYF.

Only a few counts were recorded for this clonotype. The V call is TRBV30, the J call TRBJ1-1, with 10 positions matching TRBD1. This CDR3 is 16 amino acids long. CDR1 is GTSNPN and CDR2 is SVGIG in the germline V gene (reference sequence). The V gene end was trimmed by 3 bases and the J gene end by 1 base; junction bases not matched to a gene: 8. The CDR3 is CAWRPGTGASNTEAFF. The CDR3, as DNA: TGTGCCTGGAGGCCCGGGACAGGGGCGTCGAACACTGAAGCTTTCTTT.

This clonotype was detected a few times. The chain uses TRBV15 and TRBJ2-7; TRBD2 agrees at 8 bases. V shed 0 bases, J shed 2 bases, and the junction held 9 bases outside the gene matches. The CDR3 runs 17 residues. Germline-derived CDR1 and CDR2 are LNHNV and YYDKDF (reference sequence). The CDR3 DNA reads TGTGCCACCAGCAGAGATCGCGGACTAGCCCATACCTACGAGCAGTACTTC. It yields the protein CATSRDRGLAHTYEQYF.

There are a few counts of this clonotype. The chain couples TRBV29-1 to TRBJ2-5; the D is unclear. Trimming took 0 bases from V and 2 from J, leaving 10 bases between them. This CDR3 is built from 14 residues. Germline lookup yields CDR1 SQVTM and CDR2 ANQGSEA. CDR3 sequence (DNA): TGCAGCGTTGAAGATCCTCTATTTCAAGAGACCCAGTACTTC. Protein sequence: CSVEDPLFQETQYF.

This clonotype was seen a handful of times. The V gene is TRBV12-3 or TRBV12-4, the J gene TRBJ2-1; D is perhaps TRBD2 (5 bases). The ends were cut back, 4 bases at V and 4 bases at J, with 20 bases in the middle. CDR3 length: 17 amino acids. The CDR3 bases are TGTGCCAGCAGTTCAAAGACTAAGCTGGAAATTTACAATGAGCAGTTCTTC. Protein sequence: CASSSKTKLEIYNEQFF.

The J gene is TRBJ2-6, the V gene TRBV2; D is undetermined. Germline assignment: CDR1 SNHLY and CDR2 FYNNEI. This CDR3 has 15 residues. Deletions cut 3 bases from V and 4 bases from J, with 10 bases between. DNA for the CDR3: TGTGCCAGCAGTGAGATGAGCACGGGGGCCAACGTCCTGACTTTC. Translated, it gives CASSEMSTGANVLTF.

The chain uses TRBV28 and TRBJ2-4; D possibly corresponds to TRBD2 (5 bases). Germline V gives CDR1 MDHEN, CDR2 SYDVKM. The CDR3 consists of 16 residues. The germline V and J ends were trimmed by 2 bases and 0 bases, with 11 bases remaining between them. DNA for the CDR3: TGTGCCAGCAGTTTAGTCCTAGGGAGAGCCAAAAACATTCAGTACTTC. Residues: CASSLVLGRAKNIQYF.

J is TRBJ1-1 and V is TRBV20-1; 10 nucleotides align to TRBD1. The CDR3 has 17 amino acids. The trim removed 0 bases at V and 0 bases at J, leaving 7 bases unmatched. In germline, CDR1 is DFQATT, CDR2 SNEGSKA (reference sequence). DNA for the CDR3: TGCAGTGCTAGAGATTCCGGGACAGGGGCCCTGAACACTGAAGCTTTCTTT. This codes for CSARDSGTGALNTEAFF.

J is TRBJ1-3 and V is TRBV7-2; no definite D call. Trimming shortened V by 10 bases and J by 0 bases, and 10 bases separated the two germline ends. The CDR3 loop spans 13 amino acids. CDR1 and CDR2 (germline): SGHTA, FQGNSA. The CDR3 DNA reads TGTGCCACCATACCAGACTCTGGAAACACCATATATTTT. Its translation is CATIPDSGNTIYF.

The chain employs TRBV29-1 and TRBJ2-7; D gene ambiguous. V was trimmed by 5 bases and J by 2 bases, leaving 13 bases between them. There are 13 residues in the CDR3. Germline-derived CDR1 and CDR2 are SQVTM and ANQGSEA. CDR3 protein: CSVWASDAYEQYF. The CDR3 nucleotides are TGCAGCGTTTGGGCCTCTGATGCCTACGAGCAGTACTTC.

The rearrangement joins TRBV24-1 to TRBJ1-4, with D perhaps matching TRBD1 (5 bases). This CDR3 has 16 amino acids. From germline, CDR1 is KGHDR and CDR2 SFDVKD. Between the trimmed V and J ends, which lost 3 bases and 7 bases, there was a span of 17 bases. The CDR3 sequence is CATSDPHRGGSEKLFF. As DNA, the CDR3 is TGTGCCACCAGTGATCCCCATCGGGGGGGATCTGAAAAACTGTTTTTT.

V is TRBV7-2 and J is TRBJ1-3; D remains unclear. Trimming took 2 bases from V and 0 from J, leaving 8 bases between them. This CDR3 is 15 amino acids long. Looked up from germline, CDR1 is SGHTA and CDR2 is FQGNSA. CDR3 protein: CASSLYVLSGNTIYF. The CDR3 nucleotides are TGTGCCAGCAGCTTATATGTGCTCTCTGGAAACACCATATATTTT.

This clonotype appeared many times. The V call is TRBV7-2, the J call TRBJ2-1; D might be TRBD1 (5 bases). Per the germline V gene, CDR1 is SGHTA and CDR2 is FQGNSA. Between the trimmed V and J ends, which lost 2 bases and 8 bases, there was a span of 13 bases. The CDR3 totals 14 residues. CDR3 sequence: CASSLMGPRYEQFF. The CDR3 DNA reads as TGTGCCAGCAGCTTAATGGGGCCGCGATATGAGCAGTTCTTC. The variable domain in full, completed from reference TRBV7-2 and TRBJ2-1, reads GAGVSQSPSNKVTEKGKDVELRCDPISGHTALYWYRQSLGQGLEFLIYFQGNSAPDKSGLPSDRFSAERTGGSVSTLTIQRTQQEDSAVYLCASSLMGPRYEQFFGPGTRLTVL.

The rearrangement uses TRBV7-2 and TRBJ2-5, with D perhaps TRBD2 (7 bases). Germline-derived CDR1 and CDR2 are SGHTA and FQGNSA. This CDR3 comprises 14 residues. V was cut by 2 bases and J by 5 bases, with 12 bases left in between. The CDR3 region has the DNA TGTGCCAGCAGCTTAACGGCGGGGGCGGAGACCCAGTACTTC. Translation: CASSLTAGAETQYF.

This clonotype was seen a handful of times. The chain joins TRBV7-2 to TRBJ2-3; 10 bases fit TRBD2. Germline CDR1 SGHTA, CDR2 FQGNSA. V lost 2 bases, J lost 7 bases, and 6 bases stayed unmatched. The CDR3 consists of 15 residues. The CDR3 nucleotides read TGTGCCAGCAGCTTATATGCTAGCGGGAGATATACGCAGTATTTT. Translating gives CASSLYASGRYTQYF.

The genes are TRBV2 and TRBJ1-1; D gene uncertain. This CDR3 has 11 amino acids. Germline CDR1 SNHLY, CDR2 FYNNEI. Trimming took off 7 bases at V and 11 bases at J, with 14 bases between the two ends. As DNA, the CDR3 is TGTGCCAGCATTGTAGAGTTTTCGGCTTTCTTT. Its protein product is CASIVEFSAFF.